The rows below give T cell receptor beta chains drawn from one sample of a study of blood T cells in healthy people across ages. One entry per CDR3 protein results from TCRdb running MiXCR on the 5' RACE reads. The table lists hundreds of thousands of distinct CDR3 sequences, around 49% of them singletons, with 30% to 35% in the top ten. The sample taken for sequencing was blood. These receptors all stem from a woman aged 55-75 years in good health. The CDR3 runs from the conserved cysteine through the conserved F or W. A D gene is named only where the DNA matches it firmly. Some rows have no size entry. The others give once, few or many, or a class for an expanded clone.

J gene,V gene,clone size,D gene,CDR3 DNA,CDR3 protein
TRBJ2-5,TRBV12-3/TRBV12-4,once,NA,TGTGCCAGCAGTCAAATGACTAGTCGAGAGACCCAGTACTTC,CASSQMTSRETQYF
TRBJ2-7,TRBV24-1,NA,NA,TGTGCCACCAGTGGTCGGGAAGGGTACGAGCAGTACTTC,CATSGREGYEQYF
TRBJ1-4,TRBV5-1,NA,TRBD1,TGCGCCAGCAGCTTGGAAGGGACAGGGGCTGAAAAACTGTTTTTT,CASSLEGTGAEKLFF
TRBJ1-6,TRBV27,NA,NA,TGTGCCAGCAGAATCACCGGGACTCTAAATTCACCCCTCCACTTT,CASRITGTLNSPLHF
TRBJ1-2,TRBV29-1,few,NA,TGCAGCGTTGAAAGCGGGACACCGGGCTATGGCTACACCTTC,CSVESGTPGYGYTF
TRBJ2-6,TRBV5-1,NA,NA,TGCGCCAGCAGCTTGAATCCGACGGGTTCTGGGGCCAACGTCCTGACTTTC,CASSLNPTGSGANVLTF
TRBJ2-4,TRBV11-3,NA,TRBD2,TGTGCCAGCAGCGATATAACGGGGGGCATTCAGTACTTC,CASSDITGGIQYF
TRBJ2-7,TRBV9,NA,NA,TGTGCCAGCAGCTCAGGGGACTACGAGCAGTACTTC,CASSSGDYEQYF
TRBJ2-4,TRBV28,NA,NA,TGTGCCAGCAGTTTTACAAGGGGCACAAACATTCAGTACTTC,CASSFTRGTNIQYF
TRBJ2-1,TRBV7-8,NA,NA,TGTGCCAGCGGCGGGAACGTTGGCAATGAGCAGTTCTTC,CASGGNVGNEQFF
TRBJ2-1,TRBV7-8,NA,TRBD2,TGTGCCAGCAGCCGGATTGGGACTAGCGGGTTTAGCAATGAGCAGTTCTTC,CASSRIGTSGFSNEQFF
TRBJ2-7,TRBV2,NA,NA,TGTGCCAGCAGGAGTAGCGTGAGTCCCGAGCAGTACTTC,CASRSSVSPEQYF
TRBJ1-1,TRBV7-6,NA,NA,TGTGCCAGCAGCCGTTATGGGGGGGAAACTGAAGCTTTCTTT,CASSRYGGETEAFF
TRBJ1-1,TRBV5-5,once,NA,TGTGCCAGCAGCTTGGAACATGGTGAAGCTTTCTTT,CASSLEHGEAFF
TRBJ1-2,TRBV2,few,NA,TGTGCCAGCAGTCCGGGAGAAGGACGGTGGGATGGCTACACCTTC,CASSPGEGRWDGYTF
TRBJ2-7,TRBV7-2,NA,NA,TGTGCCAGCAGCCATCCTACGGGATACTCCTACGAGCAGTACTTC,CASSHPTGYSYEQYF
TRBJ2-5,TRBV20-1,NA,TRBD2,TGCAGTGCTAGAGATTTCCGGACTAGCGGAGAGACCCAGTACTTC,CSARDFRTSGETQYF
TRBJ2-1,TRBV7-9,NA,TRBD2,TGTGCCAGCAGCCGTAGCGGGAGCATCTACAATGAGCAGTTCTTC,CASSRSGSIYNEQFF
TRBJ2-7,TRBV10-3,NA,TRBD2,TGTGCCATCAGTCGTAGCGGGAGTCGGAGGAACGAGCAGTACTTC,CAISRSGSRRNEQYF
TRBJ2-3,TRBV2,once,NA,TGTGCCAGCAGACCTGTGGGACTTAGCACAGATACGCAGTATTTT,CASRPVGLSTDTQYF
TRBJ2-1,TRBV6-5,NA,NA,TGTGCCAGCAGTTACCTGGACAGCTACAATGAGCAGTTCTTC,CASSYLDSYNEQFF
TRBJ2-3,TRBV5-1,NA,NA,TGCGCCAGCAGTCATATTCTGACAGATACGCAGTATTTT,CASSHILTDTQYF
TRBJ2-7,TRBV28,NA,TRBD2,TGTGCCAGCACTTATCGACTAGCGGGATCCTCCTACAATGAGCAGTACTTC,CASTYRLAGSSYNEQYF
TRBJ2-7,TRBV28,NA,NA,TGTGCCAGCAGTTTAGAGGGAGCCTCTTTCCCGGACTCCTACGAGCAGTACTTC,CASSLEGASFPDSYEQYF
TRBJ2-5,TRBV12-3/TRBV12-4,NA,NA,TGTGCCAGCAGTGGGAGGATCAATGAGCAGTACTTC,CASSGRINEQYF
TRBJ2-2,TRBV3-1,NA,NA,TGTGCCAGCAGGCAGGGACTCCCGGCCGGCACCGGGGAGCTGTTTTTT,CASRQGLPAGTGELFF
TRBJ2-3,TRBV9,NA,NA,TGTGCCAGCAGCGAACTAGCCGATACGCAGTATTTT,CASSELADTQYF
TRBJ2-7,TRBV6-2/TRBV6-3,few,TRBD2,TGTGCCAGCAGTTACTCGACTAGCGGGAGTCGGGCCTCCTACAATGAGCAGTACTTC,CASSYSTSGSRASYNEQYF
TRBJ2-4,TRBV4-2,NA,TRBD1,TGTGCCAGCAGCGAGAGACAGGGCGGAAACATTCAGTACTTC,CASSERQGGNIQYF
TRBJ2-1,TRBV5-1,once,NA,NA,CASSLVFRARASYEQFF
TRBJ2-1,TRBV4-2,NA,NA,TGTGCCAGCAGCCCCGCTAGCTGGGGACACAATGAGCAGTTCTTC,CASSPASWGHNEQFF
TRBJ1-1,TRBV7-9,NA,TRBD1,TGTGCCAGCAGCTCAAGGACAGGGGCGAACACTGAAGCTTTCTTT,CASSSRTGANTEAFF
TRBJ1-5,TRBV29-1,few,TRBD1,TGCAGCGGGGGACAGCCCAATCAGCCCCAGCATTTT,CSGGQPNQPQHF
TRBJ1-2,TRBV6-2/TRBV6-3,NA,TRBD1,TGTGCCAGCAGTTACCGACTAGGACAGGACGACTACACCTTC,CASSYRLGQDDYTF
TRBJ1-5,TRBV12-3/TRBV12-4,many,NA,TGTGCCAGCAACCCTACAGGGTTCAATCAGCCCCAGCATTTT,CASNPTGFNQPQHF
TRBJ2-7,TRBV2,NA,NA,TGTGCCAGCAGTGAATCGGGGCCTAGATTTTCGCACGAGCAGTACTTC,CASSESGPRFSHEQYF
TRBJ2-5,TRBV27,NA,TRBD1,TGTGCCAGCAGTTCGCGGGACAGGGGGGGAGAGACCCAGTACTTC,CASSSRDRGGETQYF
TRBJ2-5,TRBV20-1,NA,TRBD2,TGCAGTGCTAGAGGGGATGGGGCTAGCGGGAGATTAGAGACCCAGTACTTC,CSARGDGASGRLETQYF
TRBJ1-3,TRBV5-1,NA,NA,TGCGCCAGCAGCTTGGATCTGAGCTCTGGAAACACCATATATTTT,CASSLDLSSGNTIYF
TRBJ2-1,TRBV9,NA,NA,TGTGCCAGCAGCCCGACGGACTCTATCTACAATGAGCAGTTCTTC,CASSPTDSIYNEQFF
TRBJ2-2,TRBV5-4,few,NA,TGTGCCAGCAGCCCCCAAAACACCGGGGAGCTGTTTTTT,CASSPQNTGELFF
TRBJ2-3,TRBV14,NA,TRBD2,TGTGCCAGCAGTCTTGGACCCCTAGCGGGACGAACAGATACGCAGTATTTT,CASSLGPLAGRTDTQYF
TRBJ1-1,TRBV7-2,few,NA,TGTGCCAGCGCGACGCAATCCGATCTAACTGAAGCTTTCTTT,CASATQSDLTEAFF
TRBJ2-7,TRBV11-2,NA,NA,TGTGCCAGCAGCTCTAGGCGGTACCGGGGAGTTACCTACGAGCAGTACTTC,CASSSRRYRGVTYEQYF
TRBJ2-3,TRBV4-3,many,TRBD1,TGCGCCAGCAGCCGCAGGGCCGGGACAGGGGTTGAAGCAGATACGCAGTATTTT,CASSRRAGTGVEADTQYF
TRBJ2-6,TRBV30,NA,NA,TGTGCCTGGAGCACCAACAGGGCTGGGGCCAACGTCCTGACTTTC,CAWSTNRAGANVLTF
TRBJ1-4,TRBV18,NA,TRBD1,TGTGCCAGCTCAACGTACCCGGGACAGCTAAATGAAAAACTGTTTTTT,CASSTYPGQLNEKLFF
TRBJ2-7,TRBV7-3,NA,NA,TGTGCCAGCAGCCCCCAGCCGGGCGCCTCCTACGAGCAGTACTTC,CASSPQPGASYEQYF
TRBJ2-3,TRBV6-5,NA,TRBD2,TGTGCCAGCAGCCGGGGGACTAGCGGGCCAACAGATACGCAGTATTTT,CASSRGTSGPTDTQYF
TRBJ1-6,TRBV4-2,many,NA,TGTGCCAGCAGCCAAGATCACGCCTCAGCTAGCTCCTATAATTCACCCCTCCACTTT,CASSQDHASASSYNSPLHF
TRBJ2-1,TRBV29-1,NA,TRBD2,TGCAGCGCCTGGAGCCTAGCGGGAGAATCCTACAATGAGCAGTTCTTC,CSAWSLAGESYNEQFF
TRBJ2-3,TRBV15,NA,TRBD2,TGTGCCACCAGCCACCCCGGGACTAGCGCCACAGATACGCAGTATTTT,CATSHPGTSATDTQYF